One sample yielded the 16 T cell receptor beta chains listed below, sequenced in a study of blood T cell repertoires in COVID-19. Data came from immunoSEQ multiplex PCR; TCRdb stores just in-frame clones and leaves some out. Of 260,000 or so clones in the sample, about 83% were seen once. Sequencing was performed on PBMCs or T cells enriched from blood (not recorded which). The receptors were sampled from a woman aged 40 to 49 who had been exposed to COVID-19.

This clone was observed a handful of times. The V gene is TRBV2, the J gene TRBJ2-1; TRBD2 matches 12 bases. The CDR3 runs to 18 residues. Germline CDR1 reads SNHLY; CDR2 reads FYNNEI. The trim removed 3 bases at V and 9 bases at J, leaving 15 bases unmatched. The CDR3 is CASSEWVASGGGPGEQFF. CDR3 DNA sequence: TGTGCCAGCAGTGAGTGGGTGGCTAGCGGGGGGGGACCCGGTGAGCAGTTCTTC.

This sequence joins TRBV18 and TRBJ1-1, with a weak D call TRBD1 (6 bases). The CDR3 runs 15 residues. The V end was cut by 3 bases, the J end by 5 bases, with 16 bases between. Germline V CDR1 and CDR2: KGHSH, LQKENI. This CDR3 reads CASSPAAGVETEAFF. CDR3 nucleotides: TGTGCCAGCTCACCTGCGGCAGGGGTGGAGACTGAAGCTTTCTTT.

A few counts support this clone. In DNA form, the CDR3 reads TGTGCCTGGAGTGTGTTCGCGGGCTCCGAGCAGTACTTC. This encodes CAWSVFAGSEQYF. The chain has TRBV30 and TRBJ2-7; a weak D match, TRBD2 (5 bases). The CDR3 extends over 13 amino acids. V gave up 0 bases and J gave up 6 bases, with 12 bases separating them. CDR1 is GTSNPN, CDR2 SVGIG, per germline (reference sequence).

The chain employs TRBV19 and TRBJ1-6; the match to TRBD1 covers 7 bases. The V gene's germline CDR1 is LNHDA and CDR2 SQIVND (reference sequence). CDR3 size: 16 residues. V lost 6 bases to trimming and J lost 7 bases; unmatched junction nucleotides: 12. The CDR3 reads CASRPDRSFPNSPLHF. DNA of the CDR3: TGTGCCAGTAGGCCGGACAGGTCTTTTCCCAATTCACCCCTCCACTTT.

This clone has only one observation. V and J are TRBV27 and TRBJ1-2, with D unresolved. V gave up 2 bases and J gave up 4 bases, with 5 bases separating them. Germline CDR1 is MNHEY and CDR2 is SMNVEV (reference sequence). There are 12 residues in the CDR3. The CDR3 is CASSLNGYGYTF. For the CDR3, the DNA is TGTGCCAGCAGTTTAAACGGCTATGGCTACACCTTC.

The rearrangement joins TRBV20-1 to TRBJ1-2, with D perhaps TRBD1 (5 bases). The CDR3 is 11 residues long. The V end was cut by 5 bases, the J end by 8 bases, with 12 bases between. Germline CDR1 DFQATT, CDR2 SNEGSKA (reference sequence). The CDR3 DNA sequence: TGCAGTGCTCAGGGTTGGAAGGGCTACACCTTC. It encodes CSAQGWKGYTF.

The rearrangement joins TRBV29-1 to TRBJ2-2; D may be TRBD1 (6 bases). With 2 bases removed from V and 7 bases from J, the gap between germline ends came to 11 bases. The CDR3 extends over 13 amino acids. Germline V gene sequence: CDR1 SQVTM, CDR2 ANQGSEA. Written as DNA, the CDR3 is TGCAGCGTTGAAAAGGGGGTAATCGGGGAGCTGTTTTTT. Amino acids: CSVEKGVIGELFF.

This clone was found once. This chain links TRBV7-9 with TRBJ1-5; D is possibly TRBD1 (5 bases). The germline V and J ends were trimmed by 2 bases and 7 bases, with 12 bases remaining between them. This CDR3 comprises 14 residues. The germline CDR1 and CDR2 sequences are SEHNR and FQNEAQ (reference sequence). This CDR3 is CASSLQTVEQPQHF. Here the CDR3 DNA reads TGTGCCAGCAGCTTACAGACAGTTGAACAGCCCCAGCATTTT. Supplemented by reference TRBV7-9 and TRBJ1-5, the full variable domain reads DTGVSQNPRHKITKRGQNVTFRCDPISEHNRLYWYRQTLGQGPEFLTYFQNEAQLEKSRLLSDRFSAERPKGSFSTLEIQRTEQGDSAMYLCASSLQTVEQPQHFGDGTRLSIL.

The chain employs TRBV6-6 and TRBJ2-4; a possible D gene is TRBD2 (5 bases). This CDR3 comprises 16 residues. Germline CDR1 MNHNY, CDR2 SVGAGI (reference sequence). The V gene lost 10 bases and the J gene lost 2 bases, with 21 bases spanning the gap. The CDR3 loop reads CATQTTIRLTKNIQYF. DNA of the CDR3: TGTGCCACCCAGACTACGATCCGTCTAACCAAAAACATTCAGTACTTC.

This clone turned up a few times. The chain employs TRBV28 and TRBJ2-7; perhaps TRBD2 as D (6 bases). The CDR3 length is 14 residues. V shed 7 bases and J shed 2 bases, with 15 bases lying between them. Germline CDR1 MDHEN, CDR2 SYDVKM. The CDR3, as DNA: TGTGCCAGCAAACCCGGGCTAGCGACCTACGAGCAGTACTTC. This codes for CASKPGLATYEQYF. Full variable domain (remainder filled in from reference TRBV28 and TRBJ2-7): DVKVTQSSRYLVKRTGEKVFLECVQDMDHENMFWYRQDPGLGLRLIYFSYDVKMKEKGDIPEGYSVSREKKERFSLILESASTNQTSMYLCASKPGLATYEQYFGPGTRLTVT.

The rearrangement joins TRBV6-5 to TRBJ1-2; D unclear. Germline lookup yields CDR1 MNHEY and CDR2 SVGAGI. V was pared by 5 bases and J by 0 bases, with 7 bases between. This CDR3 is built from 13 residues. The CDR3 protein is CASSPNSNYGYTF. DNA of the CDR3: TGTGCCAGCAGTCCCAATTCTAACTATGGCTACACCTTC.

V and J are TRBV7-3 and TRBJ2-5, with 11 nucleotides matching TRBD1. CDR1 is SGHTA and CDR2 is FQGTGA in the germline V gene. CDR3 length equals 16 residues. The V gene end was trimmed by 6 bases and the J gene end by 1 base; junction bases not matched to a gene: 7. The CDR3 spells CASRSLDRGLQETQYF. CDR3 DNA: TGTGCCAGCAGGTCCTTGGACAGGGGGCTCCAAGAGACCCAGTACTTC.

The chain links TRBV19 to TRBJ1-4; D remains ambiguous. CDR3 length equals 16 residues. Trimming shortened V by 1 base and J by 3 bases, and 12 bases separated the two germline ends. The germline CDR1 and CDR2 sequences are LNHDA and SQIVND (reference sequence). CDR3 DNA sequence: TGTGCCAGTAGTATAGCCTCGGAGGGCCCTAATGAAAAACTGTTTTTT. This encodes CASSIASEGPNEKLFF.

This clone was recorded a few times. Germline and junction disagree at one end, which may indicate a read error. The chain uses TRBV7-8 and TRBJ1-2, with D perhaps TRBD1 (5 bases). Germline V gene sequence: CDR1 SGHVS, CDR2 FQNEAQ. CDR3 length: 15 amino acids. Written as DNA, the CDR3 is TGTGCCAGCAGCCCGGGGGACCCTAGAAACTCTGGCTACACCTTC. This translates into CASSPGDPRNSGYTF.

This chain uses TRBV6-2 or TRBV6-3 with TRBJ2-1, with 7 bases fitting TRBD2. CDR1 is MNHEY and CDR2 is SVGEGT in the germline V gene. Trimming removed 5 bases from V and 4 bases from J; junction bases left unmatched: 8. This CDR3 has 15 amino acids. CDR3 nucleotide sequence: TGTGCCAGCAGTGGGCCTAGCGGCCCATACAATGAGCAGTTCTTC. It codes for CASSGPSGPYNEQFF.

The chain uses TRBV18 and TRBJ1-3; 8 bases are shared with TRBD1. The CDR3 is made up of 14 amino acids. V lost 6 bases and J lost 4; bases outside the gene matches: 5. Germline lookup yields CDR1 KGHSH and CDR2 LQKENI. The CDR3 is CASSQTGDGNTIYF. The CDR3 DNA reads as TGTGCCAGCTCCCAGACAGGGGACGGAAACACCATATATTTT.